This entry concerns a single TCR beta chain. These data belong to a study of blood T cell repertoires in COVID-19. Looking at the study overall: Whether acute or convalescent, the COVID-19 samples came from the United States, Italy and Spain. The analysed material was cDNA or gDNA that came from T cells, B-cell-depleted T cells, or PBMCs.

Authors' methods: Reference gene primer amplification gave nucleated cell count estimates. Sequenced by immunoSEQ multiplex PCR; TCRdb stores in-frame clones only, minus some. From that table come the V and J calls and clone size; the DNA was used to work out D and trimming. The sample lists about 34,000 clones, less than 95% occurring once. Material for sequencing was peripheral blood. This clonotype was obtained from a man older than 75 with acute or convalescent COVID-19.

This CDR3 is CASSRGYEQYF. The DNA of the CDR3 is TGTGCCAGCAGTAGAGGATACGAGCAGTACTTC. J is TRBJ2-7 and V is TRBV11-2; D not resolved. This CDR3 has 11 amino acids. V gave up 6 bases and J gave up 4 bases, with 7 bases separating them. Germline V gene sequence: CDR1 SGHAT, CDR2 FQNNGV.